This T cell receptor (beta chain) emerged from a study of blood T cell repertoires in COVID-19. The V gene end was trimmed by 5 bases and the J gene end by 5 bases; junction bases not matched to a gene: 3. The germline V gene encodes CDR1 SEHNR and CDR2 FQNEAQ (reference sequence). The CDR3 spans 14 residues. Source study methods: Estimation of nucleated cell counts relied on the amplification of reference gene primers. The data were produced by immunoSEQ multiplex PCR, yet TCRdb's version contains in-frame clones alone and is incomplete. The V and J calls and clone size are taken from that table; D and trimming were inferred from the DNA. The table has roughly 18,000 clones, 88% seen once.

The specimen sequenced was peripheral blood. The TCR comes from a man in his forties with active COVID-19. The V and J genes are TRBV7-9 and TRBJ2-2; TRBD1 matches at 9 bases. The DNA of the CDR3 is TGTGCCAGCAGCCAAGACAGGGGGACCGGGGAGCTGTTTTTT. Translated: CASSQDRGTGELFF.